Listed below are T cell receptor beta chains from one sample, sequenced in a study of OX40 agonist ivuxolimab in advanced cancers. Measured with immunoSEQ multiplex PCR; TCRdb has only the in-frame clones, and not every one. The sample contains more than 55,000 clones, about 90% of which appear only once. The sample here was CD4+ or CD8+ T cells sorted from blood, taken in a trial of the OX40 agonist ivuxolimab. The origin of the receptors is an adult with an advanced solid tumor such as melanoma, head and neck, liver or kidney cancer. Both conserved end residues are part of each CDR3. D genes are given only for firm matches. Size is omitted from some rows. Given values are once, few, many or a class for expanded clones.

d_gene	abundance	j_gene	v_gene	CDR3aa	CDR3nt
NA	once	TRBJ2-1	TRBV12-1	CASRRGGSLAGYNEQFF	TGTGCCAGTAGAAGGGGCGGGAGTCTTGCGGGGTACAATGAGCAGTTCTTC
NA	once	TRBJ2-1	TRBV21-1	CASSTDPGRGGNEQFF	TGTGCCAGCAGCACCGATCCGGGACGGGGAGGTAATGAGCAGTTCTTC
NA	NA	TRBJ1-1	TRBV5-1	CASSLTLDGSKAFF	TGCGCCAGCAGTTTGACCTTGGACGGGAGTAAAGCTTTCTTT
NA	NA	TRBJ1-5	TRBV18	CASSPSFNQPQHF	TGTGCCAGCTCACCTTCATTCAATCAGCCCCAGCATTTT
NA	NA	TRBJ2-3	TRBV18	CASSPTQAILTDTQYF	TGTGCCAGCTCACCGACGCAGGCGATTCTCACAGATACGCAGTATTTT
NA	NA	TRBJ2-1	TRBV19	CASSIDSPGGIDDEQFF	TGTGCCAGTAGTATAGATTCCCCCGGTGGTATAGACGACGAGCAGTTCTTC
TRBD2	NA	TRBJ2-6	TRBV28	CASSLFSGAGANVLTF	TGTGCCAGCAGTTTGTTTAGCGGGGCTGGGGCCAACGTCCTGACTTTC
TRBD2	NA	TRBJ2-4	TRBV27	CASSFIGAGGLENIQYF	TGTGCCAGCAGTTTTATCGGTGCGGGAGGGCTGGAAAACATTCAGTACTTC
NA	NA	TRBJ2-3	TRBV5-4	CASTSSVRVTDTQYF	TGTGCCAGCACCTCAAGCGTTAGAGTCACAGATACGCAGTATTTT
NA	NA	TRBJ2-1	TRBV6-6	CASSYGRGREQFF	TGTGCCAGCAGTTACGGCAGGGGTCGTGAGCAGTTCTTC
TRBD1	NA	TRBJ1-1	TRBV11-2	CASSPRTGVNTEAFF	TGTGCCAGCAGCCCCCGGACAGGGGTGAACACTGAAGCTTTCTTT